A selection of T cell receptor beta chains follows, all from one sample in a study of human T cells and chemical hapten exposure. MiXCR was run by TCRdb on the RACE reads, yielding one entry per CDR3 protein. The repertoire holds around 350,000 distinct CDR3 sequences, about 5% seen once, with 7% to 10% in the top ten. Sequenced material: whole blood, taken in connection with sensitization to the hapten diphenylcyclopropenone (DPC). The receptors were gathered from a woman under 30 with alopecia areata. Some clones in this sample may be carry-over from other donors' samples. Both conserved end residues are part of each CDR3. A D gene is named only where the DNA matches it firmly. Size is stated for part of the rows, as once, few or many counts, or as a class when the clone is expanded.

V gene	D gene	clone size	J gene	CDR3 protein	CDR3 DNA
TRBV6-2/TRBV6-3	NA	many	TRBJ2-7	CASSYDQRSSYEQYF	TGTGCCAGCAGTTACGATCAGAGAAGCTCCTACGAGCAGTACTTC
TRBV28	TRBD1	few	TRBJ1-2	CASSLSRGTGAYGYTF	TGTGCCAGCAGTTTATCCCGAGGGACAGGGGCCTATGGCTACACCTTC
TRBV7-9	NA	many	TRBJ2-3	CASSLDPMGQTDTQYF	TGTGCCAGCAGCTTAGATCCAATGGGGCAGACAGATACGCAGTATTTT
TRBV12-3/TRBV12-4	NA	NA	TRBJ2-4	CASSLRETKNIQYF	TGTGCCAGCAGTTTGAGGGAAACCAAAAACATTCAGTACTTC
TRBV11-2	TRBD1	NA	TRBJ1-2	CASSLEGQGRYTF	TGTGCCAGCAGCTTAGAGGGACAGGGTCGATACACCTTC
TRBV6-6	NA	NA	TRBJ2-3	CASSYLMSWTYTDTQYF	TGTGCCAGCAGTTACCTTATGTCTTGGACGTACACAGATACGCAGTATTTT
TRBV28	NA	many	TRBJ2-1	CASSPPAGNINEQFF	TGTGCCAGCAGTCCCCCAGCCGGTAATATCAATGAGCAGTTCTTC
TRBV18	NA	few	TRBJ2-2	CASRKAGNSNTGELFF	TGTGCCAGCCGCAAAGCAGGGAATTCGAACACCGGGGAGCTGTTTTTT
TRBV20-1	TRBD2	few	TRBJ2-5	CSAPRLALVTQYF	TGCAGTGCTCCCCGACTAGCTCTCGTGACCCAGTACTTC
TRBV20-1	TRBD1	few	TRBJ2-4	CSAWTGGGLAKNIQYF	TGCAGTGCGTGGACAGGGGGCGGACTGGCCAAAAACATTCAGTACTTC